The 32 T cell receptor beta chains presented below share a single source sample, sequenced in a study of blood T cell repertoires in COVID-19. Only in-frame clones appear in the TCRdb table, and some are missing; sequencing was by immunoSEQ multiplex PCR. The table has 250,000 to 300,000 clones, around 89% seen once; the top ten hold about 2%. The material sequenced was peripheral blood. These receptors all stem from a woman in her sixties or seventies with COVID-19, enrolled during active disease.

This clone was found a few times. V is TRBV14 and J is TRBJ1-2; TRBD1 matches at 8 bases. Germline CDR1 SGHDN, CDR2 FVKESK. Trimming cost V 3 bases and J 3 bases; bases outside gene matches: 3. The CDR3 extends over 14 amino acids. CDR3 loop: CASSQNRGDYGYTF. Here the CDR3 DNA reads TGTGCCAGCAGCCAGAACAGGGGGGACTATGGCTACACCTTC.

The chain recombines TRBV4-3 with TRBJ1-1; D ambiguous. Trimming took 0 bases from V and 0 from J, leaving 14 bases between them. CDR1 and CDR2 (germline): LGHNA, YSLEER. The CDR3 is 17 residues long. The CDR3 region has the DNA TGCGCCAGCAGCCAAGATAACGGAGGAGACCTGAACACTGAAGCTTTCTTT. It yields the protein CASSQDNGGDLNTEAFF.

V and J are TRBV11-2 and TRBJ2-1; TRBD2 matches at 9 bases. This CDR3 spans 15 amino acids. Germline values: CDR1 SGHAT, CDR2 FQNNGV. Trimming took 4 bases from V and 4 from J; bases not matched to a gene: 5. The CDR3 nucleotides are TGTGCCAGCAGCTGGGCGGGGGGGGAGTACAATGAGCAGTTCTTC. Its protein is CASSWAGGEYNEQFF.

The rearrangement uses TRBV6-5 and TRBJ2-5; a possible D gene is TRBD1 (6 bases). Germline-derived CDR1 and CDR2 are MNHEY and SVGAGI. V was pared by 7 bases and J by 2 bases, with 17 bases between. This CDR3 region has 15 residues. The CDR3 region is CASTVSRDTQETQYF. DNA for the CDR3: TGTGCCAGCACCGTTTCACGGGACACACAAGAGACCCAGTACTTC.

V usage is TRBV7-9 and J usage is TRBJ2-4; 9 bases line up with TRBD1. The ends lost 3 bases at V and 8 bases at J; junction bases unmatched: 8. There are 15 residues in the CDR3. CDR1 is SEHNR, CDR2 FQNEAQ, per germline (reference sequence). The CDR3 DNA reads as TGTGCCAGCAGCTTTGGACAGGGGAGTGGATACATTCAGTACTTC. Translating gives CASSFGQGSGYIQYF.

The chain recombines TRBV18 with TRBJ2-7; a possible D gene is TRBD1 (7 bases). Germline V gene sequence: CDR1 KGHSH, CDR2 LQKENI. Trimming pared 3 bases from V and 2 bases from J, leaving 14 bases between. CDR3 length: 15 amino acids. The CDR3 bases are TGTGCCAGCTCACCCGGGCAGGGGGGCACCTACGAGCAGTACTTC. Translation: CASSPGQGGTYEQYF.

This chain uses TRBV6-5 with TRBJ1-1; TRBD1 matches at 7 bases. After removal of 4 bases from V and 4 bases from J, the junction contained 6 bases not matched to a gene. CDR3 size: 14 residues. Germline V gene data show CDR1 as MNHEY and CDR2 as SVGAGI. DNA of the CDR3: TGTGCCAGCAGTTTAACAGGGGATCGCACTGAAGCTTTCTTT. Translation: CASSLTGDRTEAFF.

The V call is TRBV6-5, the J call TRBJ2-3; 9 bases line up with TRBD1. Trimming took 0 bases from V and 6 from J; bases not matched to a gene: 7. Germline values: CDR1 MNHEY, CDR2 SVGAGI. The CDR3 extends over 16 amino acids. CDR3 DNA: TGTGCCAGCAGTTACTCCCCGGGACAGGGATCCGATACGCAGTATTTT. Translation gives CASSYSPGQGSDTQYF.

The rearrangement uses TRBV3-1 (or the pseudogene TRBV3-2) and TRBJ1-1; D is unclear. Germline V gene lookup returns CDR1 LGHDT and CDR2 YNNKEL (reference sequence). V shed 1 base and J shed 1 base, with 10 bases lying between them. The CDR3 contains 15 residues. The CDR3 DNA reads as TGTGCCAGCAGCCAAGTCGGTGCAGGGAACACTGAAGCTTTCTTT. Translated, it gives CASSQVGAGNTEAFF.

This sequence joins TRBV6-4 and TRBJ1-2; the match to TRBD1 covers 9 bases. The CDR3 contains 14 residues. After removal of 6 bases from V and 2 bases from J, the junction contained 4 bases not matched to a gene. Germline V gene lookup returns CDR1 MRHNA and CDR2 SNTAGT. CDR3 sequence: CASSSGTGNYGYTF. The CDR3 DNA follows: TGTGCCAGCAGCTCCGGGACAGGGAACTATGGCTACACCTTC.

The V and J genes are TRBV7-9 and TRBJ1-2; TRBD1 agrees at 7 bases. The CDR3 is 15 amino acids. V lost 5 bases to trimming and J lost 4 bases; unmatched junction nucleotides: 10. Germline V gene data show CDR1 as SEHNR and CDR2 as FQNEAQ (reference sequence). CDR3 sequence reads: CASSPALTGAYGYTF. CDR3 nucleotides: TGTGCCAGCAGCCCAGCTCTAACAGGGGCCTATGGCTACACCTTC. Drawing the rest from reference TRBV7-9 and TRBJ1-2, the complete variable domain is DTGVSQNPRHKITKRGQNVTFRCDPISEHNRLYWYRQTLGQGPEFLTYFQNEAQLEKSRLLSDRFSAERPKGSFSTLEIQRTEQGDSAMYLCASSPALTGAYGYTFGSGTRLTVV.

This chain connects TRBV5-6 to TRBJ2-3; 13 bases align to TRBD2. The junction had 5 bases not matched to a gene; V was cut back by 7 bases and J by 6 bases. The CDR3 covers 14 residues. Germline CDR1 is SGHDT and CDR2 is YYEEEE. The CDR3 DNA reads TGTGCCAGCCACGGACTAGCGGGGGTGGATACGCAGTATTTT. It is translated as CASHGLAGVDTQYF.

The J gene is TRBJ1-2, the V gene TRBV5-1; D perhaps matches TRBD1 (6 bases). Germline V gene data show CDR1 as SGHRS and CDR2 as YFSETQ. V was clipped by 3 bases and J by 8 bases, with 8 bases between them. This CDR3 is built from 11 residues. As DNA, the CDR3 is TGCGCCAGCAGCTCCCAGGGGGGCTACACCTTC. Translation: CASSSQGGYTF.

About this clone itself: This sample also contains other DNA sequences that code for the same CDR3. The chain recombines TRBV18 with TRBJ1-6, with TRBD1 matching 9 bases. V lost 3 bases, J lost 10 bases, and 4 bases stayed unmatched. Germline CDR1 is KGHSH and CDR2 is LQKENI. The CDR3 covers 14 residues. CDR3 residues: CASSPGQGNSPLHF. For the CDR3, the DNA is TGTGCCAGCTCACCGGGACAGGGCAACTCACCCCTCCACTTT. The whole variable domain, remainder taken from reference TRBV18 and TRBJ1-6, is NAGVMQNPRHLVRRRGQEARLRCSPMKGHSHVYWYRQLPEEGLKFMVYLQKENIIDESGMPKERFSAEFPKEGPSILRIQQVVRGDSAAYFCASSPGQGNSPLHFGNGTRLTVT.

V is TRBV6-2 or TRBV6-3 and J is TRBJ1-3; D might be TRBD1 (5 bases). Trimming stripped 7 bases from V and 1 base from J, with 14 bases between. The CDR3 consists of 15 residues. CDR1 and CDR2 from the germline V gene are MNHEY and SVGEGT. DNA of the CDR3: TGTGCCAGCACCCCGGGGGAGGGATCTGGAAACACCATATATTTT. Its protein product is CASTPGEGSGNTIYF.

The count of this clone is one. This chain connects TRBV7-3 to TRBJ1-2; D might be TRBD1 (5 bases). The V end was cut by 5 bases, the J end by 7 bases, with 14 bases between. In germline, CDR1 is SGHTA, CDR2 FQGTGA. CDR3 length: 13 residues. CDR3 DNA: TGTGCCAGCAGCAACCGGCAGGGAGGTGGCTACACCTTC. Amino acid sequence: CASSNRQGGGYTF. The whole variable domain, remainder taken from reference TRBV7-3 and TRBJ1-2, is GAGVSQTPSNKVTEKGKYVELRCDPISGHTALYWYRQSLGQGPEFLIYFQGTGAADDSGLPNDRFFAVRPEGSVSTLKIQRTERGDSAVYLCASSNRQGGGYTFGSGTRLTVV.

The chain couples TRBV19 to TRBJ1-1, with D possibly matching TRBD1 (6 bases). The CDR3 sequence is 13 residues long. CDR1 LNHDA and CDR2 SQIVND come from the germline V gene (reference sequence). Trimming cost V 8 bases and J 1 base, with 11 bases left between them. Here the CDR3 reads CASEAGENTEAFF. The CDR3 nucleotides are TGTGCCAGTGAGGCAGGGGAGAACACTGAAGCTTTCTTT.

There are a few counts of this clone. The J gene is TRBJ1-1, the V gene TRBV25-1; tentatively, D is TRBD1 (6 bases). The CDR3 runs to 15 residues. The germline V and J ends were trimmed by 4 bases and 3 bases, with 15 bases remaining between them. CDR1 is MGHDK, CDR2 SYGVNS, per germline. In nucleotides, the CDR3 is TGTGCCAGCAGTGGTAATACAGGGTGGGACACTGAAGCTTTCTTT. It encodes CASSGNTGWDTEAFF. Full variable domain (missing parts from reference TRBV25-1 and TRBJ1-1): EADIYQTPRYLVIGTGKKITLECSQTMGHDKMYWYQQDPGMELHLIHYSYGVNSTEKGDLSSESTVSRIRTEHFPLTLESARPSHTSQYLCASSGNTGWDTEAFFGQGTRLTVV.

The rearrangement joins TRBV11-3 to TRBJ2-7, with D tentatively TRBD2 (5 bases). Between the trimmed V and J ends, which lost 6 bases and 2 bases, there was a span of 17 bases. The CDR3 covers 15 residues. CDR1 and CDR2 from the germline V gene are SGHNT and YENEEA. As DNA, the CDR3 is TGTGCCAGCAGTCGAGGTGGAGGCCGTCCCTACGAGCAGTACTTC. Its translation: CASSRGGGRPYEQYF.

The chain uses TRBV7-9 and TRBJ2-2, with TRBD1 matching 7 bases. The CDR3 has 15 amino acids. J lost 0 bases, V lost 5 bases, and 3 bases had no gene match. Germline assignment: CDR1 SEHNR and CDR2 FQNEAQ (reference sequence). The CDR3 sequence is CASSPDRANTGELFF. The CDR3 coding sequence is TGTGCCAGCAGCCCTGACAGGGCGAACACCGGGGAGCTGTTTTTT. Full variable domain (rest looked up from reference TRBV7-9 and TRBJ2-2): DTGVSQNPRHKITKRGQNVTFRCDPISEHNRLYWYRQTLGQGPEFLTYFQNEAQLEKSRLLSDRFSAERPKGSFSTLEIQRTEQGDSAMYLCASSPDRANTGELFFGEGSRLTVL.

V usage is TRBV9 and J usage is TRBJ2-7; possibly TRBD1 for D (6 bases). The germline V gene has CDR1 SGDLS and CDR2 YYNGEE. The germline V and J ends were trimmed by 4 bases and 3 bases, with 14 bases remaining between them. The CDR3 sequence is 14 residues long. The CDR3 sequence is CASSLVDSSYEQYF. CDR3 nucleotide sequence: TGTGCCAGCAGCTTGGTGGACAGTAGCTACGAGCAGTACTTC.

The chain has TRBV7-9 and TRBJ2-2, with D possibly TRBD1 on 6 matching bases. Germline lookup yields CDR1 SEHNR and CDR2 FQNEAQ (reference sequence). This CDR3 is 15 amino acids long. Deletions cut 5 bases from V and 3 bases from J, with 13 bases between. The CDR3 region is CASSPLAGDTGELFF. CDR3 DNA: TGTGCCAGCAGCCCATTGGCAGGGGACACCGGGGAGCTGTTTTTT.

This chain uses TRBV5-4 with TRBJ2-3; D is unresolved. Trimming took 3 bases from V and 0 from J, leaving 2 bases between them. Germline V gene data show CDR1 as SGHNT and CDR2 as YYREEE (reference sequence). CDR3 size: 12 residues. This CDR3 reads CASSSSTDTQYF. In nucleotides, the CDR3 is TGTGCCAGCAGCTCTAGCACAGATACGCAGTATTTT.

This clone is a singleton in its sample. The chain joins TRBV7-3 to TRBJ2-4; TRBD1 matches at 7 bases. The CDR3 has 13 residues. Germline-derived CDR1 and CDR2 are SGHTA and FQGTGA. V shed 6 bases and J 9 bases; nucleotides not matched to a gene: 8. In DNA, the CDR3 is TGTGCCAGCAGTAGGGACAGCCTGGGCATTCAGTACTTC. As protein: CASSRDSLGIQYF.

The rearrangement links TRBV4-2 to TRBJ1-6; 8 bases line up with TRBD1. Germline CDR1 LGHNA, CDR2 YNFKEQ. V was pared by 1 base and J by 9 bases, with 5 bases of the junction left unmatched. The CDR3 loop spans 15 amino acids. CDR3 nucleotides: TGTGCCAGCAGCCAAGGACAGGGGATCGGTTCACCCCTCCACTTT. This codes for CASSQGQGIGSPLHF.

The V call is TRBV29-1, the J call TRBJ2-3, with 13 positions matching TRBD2. With V trimmed by 7 bases and J by 1 base, 2 bases remained unmatched. The germline V gene has CDR1 SQVTM and CDR2 ANQGSEA. The CDR3 has 14 residues. CDR3 sequence (DNA): TGCAGCGGTGGACTAGCGGGGGGCACAGATACGCAGTATTTT. Its protein is CSGGLAGGTDTQYF.

The chain links TRBV18 to TRBJ1-4, with D uncertain. Germline CDR1 reads KGHSH; CDR2 reads LQKENI. The CDR3 covers 14 residues. V was shortened by 8 bases and J by 5 bases, with 15 bases between the two germline ends. CDR3 protein: CASTPELKNEKLFF. The CDR3 bases are TGTGCCAGCACCCCTGAGCTAAAAAATGAAAAACTGTTTTTT.

Points on this clone: Other nucleotide sequences from this sample produce the same CDR3. The chain combines TRBV5-1 with TRBJ2-3, with TRBD2 matching 14 bases. The CDR3 spans 16 residues. Germline V gives CDR1 SGHRS, CDR2 YFSETQ. Unmatched junction bases numbered 1, after V lost 3 bases and J lost 1 base. The CDR3: CASSSGLAGGTDTQYF. In DNA form, the CDR3 reads TGCGCCAGCAGCTCGGGACTAGCGGGGGGCACAGATACGCAGTATTTT.

The V and J genes are TRBV20-1 and TRBJ1-1, with D tentatively TRBD1 (6 bases). This CDR3 has 11 residues. V lost 6 bases and J 6 bases, leaving 11 bases between the germline ends. Germline CDR1 is DFQATT and CDR2 is SNEGSKA (reference sequence). In DNA form, the CDR3 reads TGCAGTGCCAGGGGCCCCGCTGAAGCTTTCTTT. Amino acids: CSARGPAEAFF.

The chain recombines TRBV7-2 with TRBJ1-2, with 8 bases identical to TRBD1. V shed 3 bases and J 8 bases; nucleotides not matched to a gene: 5. The CDR3 is 13 residues long. The V gene's germline CDR1 is SGHTA and CDR2 FQGNSA. The CDR3 sequence: CASSFDRGLGYTF. CDR3 coding DNA: TGTGCCAGCAGCTTCGACAGGGGATTGGGCTACACCTTC.

The chain uses TRBV20-1 and TRBJ1-2; D may be TRBD1 (6 bases). From germline, CDR1 is DFQATT and CDR2 SNEGSKA (reference sequence). The CDR3 covers 11 residues. Trimming removed 6 bases at V and 5 bases at J, with 10 bases between. The CDR3 is CSALGGYGYTF. DNA of the CDR3: TGCAGTGCCTTAGGGGGATATGGCTACACCTTC.

J is TRBJ2-5 and V is TRBV5-4; D is possibly TRBD2 (5 bases). Trimming removed 2 bases from V and 1 base from J, with 6 bases in between. The V gene's germline CDR1 is SGHNT and CDR2 YYREEE (reference sequence). The CDR3 is 13 amino acids. CDR3 coding DNA: TGTGCCAGCAGCTTCAGCGGCCAAGAGACCCAGTACTTC. Protein sequence: CASSFSGQETQYF.